This entry describes one T cell receptor (beta chain). Germline V CDR1 and CDR2: KGHDR, SFDVKD. The CDR3 covers 15 residues. The V gene lost 2 bases and the J gene lost 2 bases, with 6 bases spanning the gap. The data were obtained in a study of blood T cell repertoires in COVID-19. Per the original data handling: Reference gene primer amplification gave nucleated cell count estimates. Sequencing used immunoSEQ multiplex PCR; TCRdb keeps in-frame clones, though not all of them. Clonal size and the V and J genes are those of that table, whereas D and trimming came from the DNA. The sample consists of approximately 350,000 clones, 80% to 85% of them appearing once. Clinical histories supplied by participants themselves formed the basis of cohort assignment. The study counted Cohort 3 donors as recovered given two negative PCRs, clearance, or symptom resolution.

This clonotype was obtained from a woman in her fifties or sixties who had recovered from COVID-19. Input material: PBMCs or T cells enriched from blood (not recorded which). The gene calls are TRBV24-1 and TRBJ2-6, with D unresolved. CDR3 residues: CATSDSGPGANVLTF. The CDR3 DNA follows: TGTGCCACCAGTGATTCTGGCCCTGGGGCCAACGTCCTGACTTTC.